This T cell receptor beta chain was identified during a study of T cells in Graves' hyperthyroidism and ophthalmopathy. Hyperthyroidism had been newly diagnosed in patients aged 18 to 65, and its duration was under 2 months. In its sample, this clonotype was seen many times. Germline CDR1 is SEHNR and CDR2 is FQNEAQ (reference sequence). CDR3 length: 16 amino acids. Trimming left V 2 bases short and J 8 bases short, with 21 bases between. TCR beta CDR3 sequences were amplified from RNA transcripts. During a first-round RT-PCR of the TCR CDR3, the HTBI primer set was used. TCRdb independently ran MiXCR on the multiplex PCR reads; one entry per CDR3 protein. The sample includes fewer than 450,000 distinct CDR3 sequences, about a sixth of them seen just once.

The TCR originated in a woman aged 30 to 39 with Graves' hyperthyroidism that later progressed to Graves' ophthalmopathy. Material for sequencing was blood. The chain uses TRBV7-9 and TRBJ1-2; D gene unclear. The CDR3 sequence: CASSLNPGSGSVGYTF. The CDR3 nucleotides read TGTGCCAGCAGCTTAAACCCAGGATCGGGATCCGTCGGCTACACCTTC.